This entry features one TCR beta chain sequence. Its antigen is as yet unknown. CDR1 is KGHSH, CDR2 LQKENI, per germline. The ends were cut back, 2 bases at V and 7 bases at J, with 8 bases in the middle. The CDR3 totals 13 residues. The sample originates from a study of cytomegalovirus exposure and HLA in healthy donors. Notes on the study in general: According to a later analysis, most TCR beta chains associated with CMV appeared HLA-restricted. Among immune exposure information, only CMV serostatus was available.

The PCR contained 60 Vbeta and 13 Jbeta primers. Some clones are missing from TCRdb's copy, which holds only in-frame ones; the method was immunoSEQ multiplex PCR. Among over 100,000 clones listed, around 78% were seen once. This TCR was sampled from a woman aged 30 to 39 in good health and CMV-seropositive. The specimen was PBMCs. V is TRBV18 and J is TRBJ2-2, with a possible D match to TRBD1 (6 bases). This chain's CDR3 is CASSPYRDGELFF. The CDR3 nucleotides are TGTGCCAGCTCACCATACAGGGACGGGGAGCTGTTTTTT.